This TCR beta chain comes out of a study of response to subunit inactivated influenza vaccine. Findings and caveats of the study: Every seasonal influenza vaccination brings in few new T cells, the authors suggested.

The V and J ends lost 0 bases and 2 bases, in that order; junction bases with no gene match: 6. The CDR3 totals 16 residues. CDR1 is DFQATT, CDR2 SNEGSKA, per germline (reference sequence). TCRdb processed the RT-PCR reads anew with MiXCR; each CDR3 protein has one entry. The data hold over 400,000 distinct CDR3 sequences, with over 10% observed a single time. Comment on this clonotype: Its antigen is still unknown.

The sequences come from PBMCs from blood, collected 35 to 45 days after vaccination. This sequence originates from a man aged 50 or older who received an inactivated influenza vaccine. The chain couples TRBV20-1 to TRBJ2-3; 9 nucleotides line up with TRBD2. The CDR3 region has the DNA TGCAGTGCTAGAGATCTACTAGCGGGTTACACAGATACGCAGTATTTT. Translating it yields CSARDLLAGYTDTQYF.